The 8 T cell receptor beta chains given below trace back to one sample, sequenced in a study of patients and donors after allogeneic stem cell transplantation. TCRdb itself ran the RT-PCR reads through MiXCR, one entry per CDR3 protein. The sample has roughly 940,000 distinct CDR3 sequences, around 17% seen once; the top ten hold about 6%. Sequencing was performed on blood, either unsorted or a sorted T cell fraction (not recorded which). These receptors came from a human donor who was either an allogeneic HSCT recipient or a stem cell or donor lymphocyte infusion donor (not recorded which). It is not recorded whose cells these are; they may come from a transplant donor.

This chain connects TRBV5-1 to TRBJ2-3; TRBD1 matches at 8 bases. V shed 5 bases, J shed 5 bases, and the junction held 7 bases outside the gene matches. Germline loops: CDR1 SGHRS, CDR2 YFSETQ. The CDR3 contains 14 residues. The CDR3 bases are TGCGCCAGCAGTTTACAGGGGGGCGGAGATACGCAGTATTTT. Protein product: CASSLQGGGDTQYF.

The chain recombines TRBV7-8 with TRBJ1-1; 8 nucleotides line up with TRBD1. The germline V gene encodes CDR1 SGHVS and CDR2 FQNEAQ. This CDR3 region has 17 residues. The trim removed 5 bases at V and 0 bases at J, leaving 11 bases unmatched. Written as DNA, the CDR3 is TGTGCCAGCAGCCGAAGACCGGGACAGGCCATGAACACTGAAGCTTTCTTT. This translates into CASSRRPGQAMNTEAFF.

The chain couples TRBV20-1 to TRBJ2-2; D is undetermined. The CDR3 is 13 residues long. Germline CDR1 reads DFQATT; CDR2 reads SNEGSKA (reference sequence). V was cut by 1 base and J by 6 bases, with 9 bases left in between. The DNA of the CDR3 is TGCAGTGCTAGAGCCCACTTAGCCGGGGAGCTGTTTTTT. Its translation is CSARAHLAGELFF.

The chain recombines TRBV4-3 with TRBJ2-3; tentatively, D is TRBD1 (5 bases). The CDR3 spans 15 residues. Germline CDR1 and CDR2: LGHNA and YSLEER. V lost 0 bases and J lost 5, with 12 bases in between. The CDR3 loop is CASSQERGYRDTQYF. Written as DNA, the CDR3 is TGCGCCAGCAGCCAAGAAAGGGGCTACAGAGATACGCAGTATTTT.

This clonotype was seen a few times. The chain is built from TRBV20-1 and TRBJ2-7, with D tentatively TRBD1 or TRBD2 (6 bases each). V was cut by 3 bases and J by 9 bases, with 15 bases left in between. Germline V gene lookup returns CDR1 DFQATT and CDR2 SNEGSKA (reference sequence). This CDR3 has 12 residues. The CDR3 region has the DNA TGCAGTGCTAGGACTAGGGGGTACATGCAGTACTTC. Its translation: CSARTRGYMQYF.

The V and J genes are TRBV5-1 and TRBJ2-1; TRBD2 matches at 14 bases. Germline assignment: CDR1 SGHRS and CDR2 YFSETQ. V lost 6 bases, J lost 5 bases, and 7 bases stayed unmatched. The length of the CDR3 is 16 residues. The CDR3 loop is CASTRGLAGADNEQFF. CDR3 DNA sequence: TGCGCCAGCACGCGGGGACTAGCGGGAGCCGACAATGAGCAGTTCTTC. Variable domain in full (rest from reference TRBV5-1 and TRBJ2-1): KAGVTQTPRYLIKTRGQQVTLSCSPISGHRSVSWYQQTPGQGLQFLFEYFSETQRNKGNFPGRFSGRQFSNSRSEMNVSTLELGDSALYLCASTRGLAGADNEQFFGPGTRLTVL.

This clonotype was recorded at least ten times. V gene TRBV20-1 combines with J gene TRBJ2-3, with a weak D call TRBD1 (5 bases). The V end lost 7 bases, the J end lost 2 bases, and 10 bases lay between the germline ends. The CDR3 covers 12 residues. Germline CDR1 is DFQATT and CDR2 is SNEGSKA (reference sequence). CDR3 DNA: TGCAGTGGAGACAGCTCCACAGATACGCAGTATTTT. It translates to CSGDSSTDTQYF.

The V call is TRBV7-8, the J call TRBJ2-7; the match to TRBD2 covers 8 bases. Germline V gene sequence: CDR1 SGHVS, CDR2 FQNEAQ. Germline trimming cut 6 bases from V and 6 bases from J; bases unmatched to any gene: 13. CDR3 size: 15 residues. CDR3 in amino acids: CASSQSGGRLPEQYF. As DNA, the CDR3 is TGTGCCAGCAGTCAAAGCGGCGGGAGGCTCCCCGAGCAGTACTTC.